The 7 T cell receptor beta chains below all came from one sample that was sequenced in a study of regulatory T cells in long-lasting Graves disease. TCR beta libraries were built with iRepertoire HTBI primers and Arm-PCR of CDR3 regions. A single record per CDR3 protein comes from TCRdb applying MiXCR to the multiplex PCR reads. Found here are 400,000 to 450,000 distinct CDR3 sequences, around 17% of them singletons; the top ten hold over 8.5%. Time point here: newly diagnosed GD, antithyroid drugs for less than 3 months. RNA isolated from PBMCs was used to make the TCR library. This same sample was also part of a study on T cells in Graves' hyperthyroidism and ophthalmopathy.

The sample was peripheral blood mononuclear cells (PBMCs), taken at new diagnosis, from a patient treated with antithyroid drugs. The receptor source for this set is a woman in her twenties or thirties with Graves disease.

This clonotype came up a few times. This chain links TRBV4-1 with TRBJ1-6; maybe TRBD1 (6 bases). The length of the CDR3 is 16 residues. Germline CDR1 and CDR2: MGHRA and YSYEKL. The germline V and J ends were trimmed by 2 bases and 6 bases, with 14 bases remaining between them. DNA for the CDR3: TGCGCCAGCAGCCAATACGCAGGGGAACTTAATTCACCCCTCCACTTT. Translating gives CASSQYAGELNSPLHF.

By share, this clonotype ranks as medium-sized. The chain combines TRBV11-2 with TRBJ1-2, with D uncertain. Germline CDR1 reads SGHAT; CDR2 reads FQNNGV. V was clipped by 3 bases and J by 8 bases, with 19 bases between them. CDR3 length: 15 amino acids. CDR3 region: CASSFAGNPAGGYTF. The CDR3 coding sequence is TGTGCCAGCAGCTTTGCTGGAAACCCCGCGGGCGGCTACACCTTC.

This clonotype occurred many times. The chain recombines TRBV20-1 with TRBJ2-5; D call uncertain. The CDR3 covers 14 residues. In germline, CDR1 is DFQATT, CDR2 SNEGSKA (reference sequence). Trimming took 6 bases from V and 7 from J, leaving 21 bases between them. The CDR3 DNA sequence: TGCAGTGCCCCGGATTCGGCCGGCTCGGGGACCCAGTACTTC. It yields the protein CSAPDSAGSGTQYF.

The count of this clonotype is one. The chain is built from TRBV18 and TRBJ2-2, with D unresolved. The CDR3 has 16 residues. In germline, CDR1 is KGHSH, CDR2 LQKENI. With 0 bases removed from V and 2 bases from J, the gap between germline ends came to 10 bases. The CDR3 loop reads CASSPPSIRNTGELFF. CDR3 in DNA: TGTGCCAGCTCACCACCCTCTATAAGAAACACCGGGGAGCTGTTTTTT.

This clonotype was counted ten times or more. V and J are TRBV6-1 and TRBJ2-5; 12 nucleotides line up with TRBD2. The V segment lost 3 bases and the J segment 5 bases; nucleotides outside the gene matches: 4. The germline V gene has CDR1 MNHNS and CDR2 SASEGT. The CDR3 length is 15 residues. The CDR3 is CASSDQGTSGETQYF. CDR3 bases: TGTGCCAGCAGTGATCAGGGGACTAGCGGGGAGACCCAGTACTTC.

This clonotype was picked up many times. The chain is built from TRBV12-3 or TRBV12-4 and TRBJ1-1; the D is unclear. The CDR3 is 12 amino acids. Trimming stripped 5 bases from V and 1 base from J, with 5 bases between. The DNA for the CDR3 is TGTGCCAGCAGTCACCAGAACACTGAAGCTTTCTTT. Protein product: CASSHQNTEAFF.

The table lists this clonotype with many counts. CDR3 coding DNA: TGTGCTAGTGGTCCCATATGTTTACGGGACACAGGGTACTATGGCTACACCTTC. Residues: CASGPICLRDTGYYGYTF. The genes are TRBV12-5 and TRBJ1-2; possibly TRBD1 for D (6 bases). Germline CDR1 LGHNT, CDR2 FRNRAP. V lost 5 bases to trimming and J lost 3 bases, with 25 bases between them. The CDR3 contains 18 residues.